Below, 17 T cell receptor beta chains from the same sample are listed, as sequenced in a study of blood T cell repertoires in COVID-19. TCRdb's table, derived via immunoSEQ multiplex PCR, lists solely in-frame clones and lacks some. The table has about 190,000 clones, around 79% seen once. Sequenced input: peripheral blood. The receptors originated from a woman in her 70s with acute or convalescent COVID-19.

V and J are TRBV5-1 and TRBJ2-7, with 7 bases that match TRBD2. Germline lookup yields CDR1 SGHRS and CDR2 YFSETQ. With V trimmed by 1 base and J by 4 bases, 8 bases remained unmatched. The CDR3 has 15 amino acids. This chain's CDR3 is CASSLTTLAAYEQYF. CDR3 in DNA: TGCGCCAGCAGCTTGACGACGCTAGCGGCGTACGAGCAGTACTTC. The variable domain in full, completed from reference TRBV5-1 and TRBJ2-7, reads KAGVTQTPRYLIKTRGQQVTLSCSPISGHRSVSWYQQTPGQGLQFLFEYFSETQRNKGNFPGRFSGRQFSNSRSEMNVSTLELGDSALYLCASSLTTLAAYEQYFGPGTRLTVT.

This sequence joins TRBV2 and TRBJ1-2; D gene uncertain. Trimming stripped 8 bases from V and 8 bases from J, with 15 bases between. Germline V lookup: CDR1 SNHLY, CDR2 FYNNEI. This CDR3 is 12 amino acids long. This chain's CDR3 is CASRDTVRGYTF. CDR3 coding DNA: TGTGCCAGCCGAGACACCGTCAGAGGCTACACCTTC.

This clone was seen only once. CDR3 residues: CASSYSVETSTDTQYF. The CDR3 nucleotides are TGTGCCAGCAGTTACAGCGTTGAAACTAGCACAGATACGCAGTATTTT. The chain is built from TRBV6-6 and TRBJ2-3; no clear D gene. The germline V and J ends were trimmed by 2 bases and 0 bases, with 12 bases remaining between them. The V gene's germline CDR1 is MNHNY and CDR2 SVGAGI (reference sequence). This CDR3 has 16 amino acids.

The chain joins TRBV7-9 to TRBJ2-1, with 9 bases aligning to TRBD1. The CDR3 is made up of 15 amino acids. Germline CDR1 reads SEHNR; CDR2 reads FQNEAQ (reference sequence). V shed 3 bases, J shed 6 bases, and the junction held 6 bases outside the gene matches. CDR3 bases: TGTGCCAGCAGCTTTCCGGGACAGGGCGGCAATGAGCAGTTCTTC. Translation: CASSFPGQGGNEQFF.

This clone has just a few counts. V is TRBV2 and J is TRBJ2-3; 12 nucleotides agree with TRBD1. The CDR3 is 13 amino acids. Germline V gene data show CDR1 as SNHLY and CDR2 as FYNNEI. The V and J ends lost 8 bases and 6 bases, in that order; junction bases with no gene match: 3. CDR3 loop: CASRDRGQDTQYF. The CDR3 coding sequence is TGTGCCAGCCGGGACAGGGGGCAGGATACGCAGTATTTT.

The rearrangement uses TRBV6-5 and TRBJ2-7, with 7 bases aligning to TRBD1. Unmatched junction bases numbered 5, after V lost 6 bases and J lost 3 bases. Germline assignment: CDR1 MNHEY and CDR2 SVGAGI. The CDR3 length is 13 residues. The CDR3 DNA reads TGTGCCAGCAGAACCGGGACAGACTACGAGCAGTACTTC. Amino acid sequence: CASRTGTDYEQYF.

This chain links TRBV30 with TRBJ2-1, with D maybe TRBD2 (7 bases). This CDR3 is 19 amino acids long. Germline V lookup: CDR1 GTSNPN, CDR2 SVGIG (reference sequence). V was trimmed by 2 bases and J by 1 base, leaving 24 bases between them. The CDR3 spells CAWSKKGGDLFSSYNEQFF. Written as DNA, the CDR3 is TGTGCCTGGAGTAAAAAGGGGGGGGACCTCTTCAGTTCCTACAATGAGCAGTTCTTC.

The V and J genes are TRBV7-8 and TRBJ1-1; TRBD1 aligns across 8 bases. CDR1 is SGHVS and CDR2 is FQNEAQ in the germline V gene. Losses at the gene ends were 5 bases for V and 1 base for J; bases not matched to a gene: 12. CDR3 length equals 17 residues. CDR3 in amino acids: CASSERRAGQENTEAFF. CDR3 bases: TGTGCCAGCAGCGAGAGACGAGCGGGACAGGAGAACACTGAAGCTTTCTTT.

In its sample, this clone was seen once. The chain links TRBV27 to TRBJ2-3; 10 nucleotides line up with TRBD1. Per germline, CDR1 MNHEY and CDR2 SMNVEV (reference sequence). The V gene end was trimmed by 6 bases and the J gene end by 5 bases; junction bases not matched to a gene: 5. The CDR3 sequence is 14 residues long. The CDR3 coding sequence is TGTGCCAGCAGAATAGGACAGGGGGGAGATACGCAGTATTTT. Its protein is CASRIGQGGDTQYF.

This clone showed up just once. The J gene is TRBJ2-2, the V gene TRBV5-6; D possibly corresponds to TRBD2 (6 bases). The length of the CDR3 is 14 residues. Trimming cost V 7 bases and J 0 bases, with 10 bases left between them. Germline lookup yields CDR1 SGHDT and CDR2 YYEEEE. CDR3 residues: CASRGFPNTGELFF. The CDR3 DNA reads TGTGCCAGCCGGGGGTTTCCGAACACCGGGGAGCTGTTTTTT.

This clone was observed a handful of times. This chain connects TRBV9 to TRBJ1-1, with D possibly matching TRBD1 (6 bases). Germline-derived CDR1 and CDR2 are SGDLS and YYNGEE. V was clipped by 2 bases and J by 7 bases, with 15 bases between them. The CDR3 runs 14 residues. CDR3 DNA sequence: TGTGCCAGCAGCGTGAGAACAGGGTTTAGTGAAGCTTTCTTT. It yields the protein CASSVRTGFSEAFF.

On this clone: Other nucleotide sequences in the sample specify the same CDR3. The chain has TRBV5-1 and TRBJ2-5; weak D call: TRBD1 (5 bases). There are 13 residues in the CDR3. Germline assignment: CDR1 SGHRS and CDR2 YFSETQ. Trimming shortened V by 3 bases and J by 2 bases, and 8 bases separated the two germline ends. CDR3 sequence: CASSWSGQETQYF. CDR3 in DNA: TGCGCCAGCAGCTGGTCAGGGCAAGAGACCCAGTACTTC.

J is TRBJ2-5 and V is TRBV2; 11 nucleotides align to TRBD2. The CDR3 covers 14 residues. CDR1 SNHLY and CDR2 FYNNEI come from the germline V gene. Unmatched junction bases numbered 5, after V lost 8 bases and J lost 3 bases. CDR3 sequence: CASLGTSGKETQYF. DNA for the CDR3: TGTGCCAGCCTCGGGACTAGCGGAAAAGAGACCCAGTACTTC. Combining the CDR3 with reference TRBV2 and TRBJ2-5 gives the whole variable domain EPEVTQTPSHQVTQMGQEVILRCVPISNHLYFYWYRQILGQKVEFLVSFYNNEISEKSEIFDDQFSVERPDGSNFTLKIRSTKLEDSAMYFCASLGTSGKETQYFGPGTRLLVL.

The chain recombines TRBV18 with TRBJ2-5; 7 bases are shared with TRBD1. CDR1 is KGHSH, CDR2 LQKENI, per germline. V dropped 3 bases and J dropped 2; count of bases not matched to a gene: 3. The CDR3 runs to 14 residues. This CDR3 reads CASSPMGQQETQYF. The CDR3 DNA is TGTGCCAGCTCACCGATGGGACAGCAAGAGACCCAGTACTTC.

The chain carries TRBV5-4 and TRBJ2-3; no definite D call. The CDR3 extends over 15 amino acids. The germline V and J ends were trimmed by 0 bases and 1 base, with 9 bases remaining between them. CDR1 and CDR2 from the germline V gene are SGHNT and YYREEE (reference sequence). The CDR3 bases are TGTGCCAGCAGCTTGGGTTTGGCTGGCACAGATACGCAGTATTTT. It yields the protein CASSLGLAGTDTQYF.

In the case of this clone: The sample carries other DNA sequences with the same CDR3. The V and J genes are TRBV19 and TRBJ1-5; 7 bases fit TRBD1. CDR3 length equals 16 residues. CDR1 and CDR2 (germline): LNHDA, SQIVND (reference sequence). The trim removed 5 bases at V and 0 bases at J, leaving 7 bases unmatched. This CDR3 reads CASSPRQGNSNQPQHF. CDR3 coding DNA: TGTGCCAGTAGTCCGCGACAGGGAAATAGCAATCAGCCCCAGCATTTT.

The gene calls are TRBV11-2 and TRBJ2-7; the match to TRBD1 covers 7 bases. CDR1 and CDR2 from the germline V gene are SGHAT and FQNNGV. The CDR3 runs 15 residues. With 3 bases clipped from V and 3 bases from J, the junction kept 8 bases outside the gene matches. CDR3 amino acids: CASSLGQTYLYEQYF. CDR3 nucleotides: TGTGCCAGCAGCTTGGGACAGACATACCTCTACGAGCAGTACTTC.